This record concerns one T cell receptor beta chain sequence. This clone appeared a single time. Its antigen remains unidentified. Base qualities are missing; no much larger clone stands one base away. Clipping removes 4 bases from V and 1 base from J, with 0 as the unmatched junction base count. The germline V gene supplies CDR1 ENHRY and CDR2 SYGVKD. The CDR3 measures 14 amino acids from cysteine to phenylalanine. The kept DNA is CDR3 alone, 42 bases in frame from the first base. Genomic DNA was extracted from sorted cells for sequencing of the TCRbeta CDR3 region. The immunoSEQ Assay was used for sequencing of TCRbeta CDR3 regions. TCRdb provides this immuneACCESS table in a form limited to in-frame rearrangements. Some clones are lacking; in checked studies, under half of them reflect an unresolved V gene, and why the rest are absent is not known. This sample is represented by 98,000 or so clones; 88% of them were singletons. The top ten constitute 0.82% of the sample.

This specimen comes from a study of OX40 agonist ivuxolimab in advanced cancers. Concerning the study at large: Ivuxolimab was an agonistic, fully human IgG2 monoclonal antibody directed against OX40 (CD134), a costimulatory receptor. Patients were allowed to have had prior anti-PD-1, anti-PD-L1 or anti-CTLA-4 therapy, and 30% to 50% of the dose-escalation patients had previously received checkpoint inhibitors. Of the roughly 54 patients in dose escalation, about 19 had hepatocellular carcinoma, about 15 had melanoma, 9 had renal cell carcinoma and 9 had head and neck cancer. Intravenous ivuxolimab was administered to patients every 2 weeks at six dose levels: 0.01, 0.1, 0.3, 1.5, 3 and 10 mg/kg. In the dose-escalation cohort, approximately 82% of patients were male, and the mean age was approximately 60 years, with a range of 23 to 79. The monotherapy dose-escalation portion (N ≈ 57 patients) of the phase I ivuxolimab trial is reported in the paper. Partial responses were achieved by three dose-escalation patients, of whom one had hepatocellular carcinoma and two had cutaneous melanoma. Peripheral TCRbeta sequencing aimed to test whether ivuxolimab altered TCR sequence diversity and caused clonal T-cell expansion. General findings and caveats noted by the study authors: After ivuxolimab, more expanded clones were found on average in CD8+ T cells than in CD4+ T cells. Clonal expansion of both CD4+ and CD8+ blood T cells was observed from baseline to week 6 at doses 0.1 to 3.0 mg/kg. The antigen specificity of the peripheral T cells that underwent clonal expansion was not determined. In the 0.1-3.0 mg/kg groups, partial responders were among the patients with the lowest normalized peripheral clonal expansion, particularly in CD8+ T cells. Low levels of normalized T-cell clonal expansion were also seen in some patients who did not respond.

Patients with autoimmune disease history or receiving systemic immunosuppression were excluded from the trial. Peripheral blood for TCR sequencing was drawn from every dose cohort at baseline, at cycle 4 day 1 and at cycle 7 day 1. Samples came from an open-label, multicenter, first-in-human phase I dose-escalation trial of ivuxolimab. Adults with locally advanced or metastatic melanoma, renal cell, hepatocellular, or head and neck squamous cell carcinoma were enrolled in the trial. Before TCR sequencing, CD4+ T cells and CD8+ T cells from peripheral blood were sorted into separate populations. Sequencing used CD4+ or CD8+ T cells sorted from blood, obtained in a trial of the OX40 agonist ivuxolimab. The source of this sequence is an adult with an advanced solid tumor such as melanoma, head and neck, liver or kidney cancer. The chain was built from TRBV10-3 and TRBJ2-1, with 8 bases aligning to TRBD1. The base sequence is TGTGCCATCAGTGGACAGGGGTCCTACAATGAGCAGTTCTTC. The encoded protein is CAISGQGSYNEQFF.